The TCR beta chain described here comes from a study of regulatory T cells in long-lasting Graves disease. Overall study findings and caveats: With a small sample size, accuracy may have been reduced.

Arm-PCR of CDR3 regions and iRepertoire HTBI primers were the basis on which TCR beta libraries were built. TCRdb itself ran the multiplex PCR reads through MiXCR, one entry per CDR3 protein. The sample carries about 450,000 distinct CDR3 sequences, roughly 15% recorded once. Indicated time point: newly diagnosed GD, antithyroid drugs for less than 3 months. Generation of the TCR library employed RNA extracted from PBMCs. Guidelines of the American Thyroid Association were used to diagnose Graves' disease. This clonotype has at least ten counts. What it binds is not known. These data are also associated with another study on T cells in Graves' hyperthyroidism and ophthalmopathy. Per that paper: The HTBI primer set served for first-round RT-PCR of the TCR CDR3.

This receptor was taken from a woman under 40 with Graves disease. The source material was peripheral blood mononuclear cells (PBMCs), sampled at new diagnosis, from a patient treated with antithyroid drugs.

CDR3 sequence reads: CASSPRRPTDYEQYF. CDR3 bases: TGTGCCAGCAGTCCCCGGAGGCCTACCGACTACGAGCAGTACTTC. The chain is built from TRBV28 and TRBJ2-7; perhaps TRBD2 as D (5 bases). Germline CDR1 is MDHEN and CDR2 is SYDVKM. This CDR3 contains 15 residues. V shed 5 bases and J shed 3 bases, with 17 bases lying between them.